The entry that follows covers one T cell receptor (beta chain) sequence. The protocol was immunoSEQ multiplex PCR, while the TCRdb copy is restricted to in-frame clones and leaves out a portion. This sample has roughly 260,000 clones, with roughly three quarters found just once. The sample comes from a study of blood T cell repertoires in COVID-19. Whole-study context: Specimens from acute and convalescent COVID-19 originated in the United States, Italy and Spain. The cDNA or gDNA used as material had been derived from T cells, B-cell-depleted T cells, or PBMCs.

The sample comprised peripheral blood. The clonotype comes from a woman in her forties with active or convalescent COVID-19.

The CDR3 loop is CASSYSYSSYEQYF. The CDR3 nucleotides are TGTGCCAGCAGTTACTCCTACTCCTCCTACGAGCAGTACTTC. This chain connects TRBV6-6 to TRBJ2-7, with D uncertain. Trimming cost V 0 bases and J 0 bases, with 6 bases left between them. Germline CDR1 MNHNY, CDR2 SVGAGI (reference sequence). The CDR3 contains 14 residues.